The 13 T cell receptor beta chains below all came from one sample that was sequenced in a study of shared clonotypes between healthy human individuals. The table came from immunoSEQ multiplex PCR; TCRdb's copy has only in-frame clones and leaves some out. The sample shows 1,100,000 or so clones, around 82% of them seen only once. Sequenced material: memory CD4+ T cells from PBMCs. Subset described: CD45RA-negative fraction. The receptors were sampled from a man aged 18 to 30 in good health. Some clones in this sample may be carry-over from other donors' samples.

About this clone itself: Possible read error: a much larger clone is one base away. The chain carries TRBV11-2 and TRBJ1-1; D remains unclear. The length of the CDR3 is 11 residues. Trimming cost V 5 bases and J 3 bases, with 4 bases left between them. Per the germline V gene, CDR1 is SGHAT and CDR2 is FQNNGV. The CDR3 DNA reads TGTGCCAGCAGCCCCGACACTGAAGCTTTCTTT. This sequence encodes CASSPDTEAFF. Complete variable domain (other parts from reference TRBV11-2 and TRBJ1-1): EAGVAQSPRYKIIEKRQSVAFWCNPISGHATLYWYQQILGQGPKLLIQFQNNGVVDDSQLPKDRFSAERLKGVDSTLKIQPAKLEDSAVYLCASSPDTEAFFGQGTRLTVV.

This rearrangement joins TRBV6-1 to TRBJ1-5, with 7 bases matching TRBD1. There are 14 residues in the CDR3. CDR1 MNHNS and CDR2 SASEGT come from the germline V gene. The V gene end was trimmed by 4 bases and the J gene end by 7 bases; junction bases not matched to a gene: 7. The CDR3 DNA sequence: TGTGCCAGCAGTGCCCGGGCAGGGGGACAGCCCCAGCATTTT. It translates to CASSARAGGQPQHF.

This rearrangement joins TRBV28 to TRBJ1-3; D is ambiguous. Trimming removed 6 bases at V and 4 bases at J, with 7 bases between. Germline V gene sequence: CDR1 MDHEN, CDR2 SYDVKM. This CDR3 has 12 amino acids. This chain's CDR3 is CASSRRGNTIYF. In nucleotides, the CDR3 is TGTGCCAGCAGCCGTCGCGGAAACACCATATATTTT.

This chain joins TRBV5-8 and TRBJ2-7; D remains unclear. This CDR3 is built from 14 residues. Trimming removed 1 base from V and 2 bases from J, with 10 bases in between. Germline values: CDR1 SGHTS, CDR2 YDEGEE. CDR3 loop: CASSLSLPPYEQYF. The CDR3 coding sequence is TGTGCCAGCAGCTTGAGTCTACCCCCCTACGAGCAGTACTTC.

For this clone: Distinct nucleotide sequences in the sample also encode this CDR3. The chain recombines TRBV6-1 with TRBJ2-3; maybe TRBD2 (5 bases). The germline V gene has CDR1 MNHNS and CDR2 SASEGT. The CDR3 is 13 residues long. The V end lost 1 base, the J end lost 4 bases, and 6 bases lay between the germline ends. The CDR3 loop reads CASSEVGADTQYF. The CDR3 nucleotides read TGTGCCAGCAGTGAAGTCGGGGCAGATACGCAGTATTTT.

This clone came up once. The gene calls are TRBV27 and TRBJ2-7, with D tentatively TRBD1 or TRBD2 (6 bases each). Trimming took off 7 bases at V and 2 bases at J, with 27 bases between the two ends. CDR1 and CDR2 (germline): MNHEY, SMNVEV (reference sequence). The CDR3 loop spans 18 amino acids. The CDR3, as DNA: TGTGCCAGCACCAAATCCACACGATGGGGGGCTTACGCCTACGAGCAGTACTTC. This encodes CASTKSTRWGAYAYEQYF.

About this clone itself: The same CDR3 can be traced to other DNA sequences in this sample. This chain uses TRBV7-3 with TRBJ2-1; possible D gene TRBD2, 5 bases. Germline V gene sequence: CDR1 SGHTA, CDR2 FQGTGA. Trimming cost V 3 bases and J 2 bases, with 8 bases left between them. CDR3 length: 14 amino acids. CDR3 amino acids: CASSLTGTYNEQFF. Here the CDR3 DNA reads TGTGCCAGCAGCTTGACCGGGACCTACAATGAGCAGTTCTTC.

The chain has TRBV5-1 and TRBJ2-3, with no clear D. The germline V gene has CDR1 SGHRS and CDR2 YFSETQ. This CDR3 has 15 amino acids. The V end was cut by 1 base, the J end by 2 bases, with 11 bases between. The CDR3 DNA reads as TGCGCCAGCAGCTTGCGGACCCCTGACACAGATACGCAGTATTTT. Residues: CASSLRTPDTDTQYF.

The genes are TRBV6-1 and TRBJ2-5, with unresolved D. The CDR3 length is 12 residues. V lost 6 bases and J 5 bases, leaving 10 bases between the germline ends. Germline V gene lookup returns CDR1 MNHNS and CDR2 SASEGT. The CDR3 here is CASSPELETQYF. In DNA form, the CDR3 reads TGTGCCAGCAGCCCCGAGTTGGAGACCCAGTACTTC.

Comment on this clone: This CDR3 is also generated by other DNA sequences in the sample. The chain recombines TRBV5-1 with TRBJ1-1, with D uncertain. This CDR3 spans 14 amino acids. Germline CDR1 reads SGHRS; CDR2 reads YFSETQ. V dropped 2 bases and J dropped 1 base, with 9 bases sitting between them. CDR3 DNA sequence: TGCGCCAGCAGCTTATTAGGCGGGAACACTGAAGCTTTCTTT. Translation: CASSLLGGNTEAFF.

This clone occurred many times. The chain joins TRBV9 to TRBJ2-1, with TRBD2 matching 7 bases. This CDR3 region has 16 residues. V lost 3 bases to trimming and J lost 4 bases; unmatched junction nucleotides: 10. The germline V gene has CDR1 SGDLS and CDR2 YYNGEE. The CDR3 loop reads CASSGGSGMRYNEQFF. The CDR3 region has the DNA TGTGCCAGCAGCGGCGGGAGCGGGATGAGGTACAATGAGCAGTTCTTC.

The chain is built from TRBV11-2 and TRBJ1-1, with D uncertain. Trimming stripped 6 bases from V and 1 base from J, with 15 bases between. This CDR3 comprises 15 residues. Per germline, CDR1 SGHAT and CDR2 FQNNGV. The CDR3 loop reads CASSHFDPTNTEAFF. CDR3 nucleotide sequence: TGTGCCAGCAGTCACTTCGACCCTACGAACACTGAAGCTTTCTTT.

The genes are TRBV5-1 and TRBJ2-2; D remains unclear. V shed 1 base and J shed 4 bases, with 14 bases lying between them. CDR1 is SGHRS and CDR2 is YFSETQ in the germline V gene. The CDR3 loop spans 16 amino acids. The DNA of the CDR3 is TGCGCCAGCAGCTTGTTCGGCCTCGTGGGCACCGGGGAGCTGTTTTTT. It encodes CASSLFGLVGTGELFF. Full variable domain (missing parts from reference TRBV5-1 and TRBJ2-2): KAGVTQTPRYLIKTRGQQVTLSCSPISGHRSVSWYQQTPGQGLQFLFEYFSETQRNKGNFPGRFSGRQFSNSRSEMNVSTLELGDSALYLCASSLFGLVGTGELFFGEGSRLTVL.